The 12 T cell receptor beta chains presented below share a single source sample, sequenced in a study of sequential checkpoint blockade in melanoma. The sample's treatment: randomized to nivolumab then ipilimumab (arm A) or the reverse (arm B). Libraries were prepared by immunoSEQ multiplex PCR; TCRdb keeps only in-frame clonotypes and omits some of them. The sample lists about 4,800 clones; 35% to 40% were seen once. The specimen was tumor tissue (inferred from file names), collected from a patient given nivolumab and ipilimumab in sequence. These receptors all come from a human donor with melanoma.

This chain joins TRBV6-8 and TRBJ1-1; TRBD1 matches at 7 bases. The CDR3 is 17 amino acids. From germline, CDR1 is MNHGY and CDR2 SAAAGT. The trim removed 3 bases at V and 5 bases at J, leaving 15 bases unmatched. CDR3 residues: CASSYSYRQGIGTEAFF. The CDR3 DNA sequence: TGTGCCAGCAGTTATTCCTATAGACAGGGAATAGGGACTGAAGCTTTCTTT.

This chain uses TRBV28 with TRBJ1-2; the D is unclear. Germline-derived CDR1 and CDR2 are MDHEN and SYDVKM. V lost 8 bases and J lost 7, with 14 bases in between. CDR3 size: 12 residues. The CDR3 nucleotides are TGTGCCAGCGTTGACATGGCTGGTGGCTACACCTTC. Translated, it gives CASVDMAGGYTF.

This clone was seen more than once but under ten times. V gene TRBV7-2 combines with J gene TRBJ1-4, with D hard to call. The CDR3 has 13 residues. V lost 2 bases to trimming and J lost 5 bases, with 6 bases between them. Germline V gene data show CDR1 as SGHTA and CDR2 as FQGNSA. The CDR3 sequence: CASSLIRNEKLFF. CDR3 coding DNA: TGTGCCAGCAGCTTAATCCGGAATGAAAAACTGTTTTTT. Full variable domain (rest looked up from reference TRBV7-2 and TRBJ1-4): GAGVSQSPSNKVTEKGKDVELRCDPISGHTALYWYRQSLGQGLEFLIYFQGNSAPDKSGLPSDRFSAERTGGSVSTLTIQRTQQEDSAVYLCASSLIRNEKLFFGSGTQLSVL.

The chain links TRBV29-1 to TRBJ1-5; D gene uncertain. V shed 4 bases and J shed 4 bases, with 8 bases lying between them. CDR3 size: 12 residues. CDR1 and CDR2 from the germline V gene are SQVTM and ANQGSEA. Written as DNA, the CDR3 is TGCAGCGTTGCAGGAGCAAATCAGCCCCAGCATTTT. It encodes CSVAGANQPQHF.

This clone was observed a few times. J is TRBJ2-2 and V is TRBV11-3, with D possibly TRBD1 on 6 matching bases. Germline V CDR1 and CDR2: SGHNT, YENEEA. Trimming took 2 bases from V and 7 from J, leaving 11 bases between them. This CDR3 has 14 amino acids. This chain's CDR3 is CASSLTGMSGELFF. The DNA of the CDR3 is TGTGCCAGCAGCTTAACAGGGATGAGCGGGGAGCTGTTTTTT.

This chain joins TRBV29-1 and TRBJ2-7; weak D call: TRBD2 (6 bases). CDR3 length: 12 residues. V was cut by 4 bases and J by 2 bases, with 9 bases left in between. Germline V gene sequence: CDR1 SQVTM, CDR2 ANQGSEA. The CDR3 sequence: CSVGDSPYEQYF. The CDR3, as DNA: TGCAGCGTTGGGGACTCCCCCTACGAGCAGTACTTC.

This clone has only a few counts. V is TRBV11-3 and J is TRBJ2-2, with D hard to call. The CDR3 has 14 residues. Germline V gene lookup returns CDR1 SGHNT and CDR2 YENEEA. Trimming pared 2 bases from V and 5 bases from J, leaving 9 bases between. The CDR3 reads CASSLTAVTGELFF. The CDR3, as DNA: TGTGCCAGCAGCTTAACTGCCGTGACCGGGGAGCTGTTTTTT.

The V call is TRBV11-1, the J call TRBJ1-4; 7 bases are a match to TRBD1. The CDR3 loop spans 15 amino acids. J lost 10 bases, V lost 8 bases, and 16 bases had no gene match. Germline V gene data show CDR1 as SGHAT and CDR2 as FQDESV (reference sequence). CDR3 in DNA: TGTGCCAGCCACCAGGGACAGTATCGAGAGGGAAAACTGTTTTTT. This gives the protein CASHQGQYREGKLFF.

As concerns this clone: Its ends do not fully match the called genes, so a read error is possible. The CDR3 protein is CASSGSGVNTEVF. The CDR3 nucleotides are TGTGCCAGCAGTGGGTCAGGAGTCAATACGGAGGTTTTT. V is TRBV6-8 and J is TRBJ1-4; D unclear. The CDR3 has 13 amino acids. From germline, CDR1 is MNHGY and CDR2 SAAAGT.

The chain links TRBV30 to TRBJ1-5; D ambiguous. Trimming removed 2 bases at V and 4 bases at J, with 9 bases between. This CDR3 has 13 amino acids. From germline, CDR1 is GTSNPN and CDR2 SVGIG (reference sequence). The CDR3 region is CAWSPRENQPQHF. DNA of the CDR3: TGTGCCTGGAGTCCAAGAGAAAATCAGCCCCAGCATTTT.

There are a few counts of this clone. The chain has TRBV15 and TRBJ1-4; 7 bases fit TRBD1. This CDR3 spans 16 amino acids. In germline, CDR1 is LNHNV, CDR2 YYDKDF (reference sequence). The ends lost 0 bases at V and 3 bases at J; junction bases unmatched: 4. For the CDR3, the DNA is TGTGCCACCAGCAGAGAAGGAACAGGGGCTAATGAAAAACTGTTTTTT. It encodes CATSREGTGANEKLFF.

This chain connects TRBV30 to TRBJ1-2; 7 bases map to TRBD1. The V and J ends lost 6 bases and 2 bases, in that order; junction bases with no gene match: 9. CDR3 length equals 14 residues. Germline values: CDR1 GTSNPN, CDR2 SVGIG (reference sequence). The CDR3 nucleotides are TGTGCCTGTAGTACACAGGGGCGAAACTATGGCTACACCTTC. This gives the protein CACSTQGRNYGYTF.